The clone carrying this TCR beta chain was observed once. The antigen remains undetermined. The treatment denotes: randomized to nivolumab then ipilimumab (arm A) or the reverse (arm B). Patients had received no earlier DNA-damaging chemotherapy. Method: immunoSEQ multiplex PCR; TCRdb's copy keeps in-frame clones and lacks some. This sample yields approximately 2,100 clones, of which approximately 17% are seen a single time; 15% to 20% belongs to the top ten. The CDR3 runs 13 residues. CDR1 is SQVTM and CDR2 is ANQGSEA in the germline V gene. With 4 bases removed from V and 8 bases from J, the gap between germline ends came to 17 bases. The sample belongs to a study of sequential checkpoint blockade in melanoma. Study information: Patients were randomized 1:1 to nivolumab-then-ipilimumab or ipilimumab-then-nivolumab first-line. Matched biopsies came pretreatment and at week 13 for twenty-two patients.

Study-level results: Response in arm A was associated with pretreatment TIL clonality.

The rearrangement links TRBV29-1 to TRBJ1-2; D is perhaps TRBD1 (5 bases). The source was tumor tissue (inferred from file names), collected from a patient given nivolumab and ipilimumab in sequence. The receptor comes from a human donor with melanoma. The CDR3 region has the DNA TGCAGCGTTGCAAGGTCCGGGGCTGACGGCTACACCTTC. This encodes CSVARSGADGYTF.